The 17 T cell receptor delta chains reported below all come from one sample, sequenced in a study of gamma delta lymphoproliferative disorders and STAT genes. Genomic DNA from isolated PBMCs served as the sequencing template. TCRdb repeated clone calling on the multiplex PCR reads with CATT. The sample consists of about 2,500 delta-chain clones, approximately 1.5% of them appearing once. The sequenced sample was blood. All receptors derive from a human donor in good health.

This clone showed up just a few times. Translating this DNA gives a protein that differs at residue 9 from the TCRdb one, which belongs to a much larger clone; a read error is likely, and the protein shown is this translation. This sequence joins TRDV1 and TRDJ1, with TRDD3 matching over 7 bases. J lost 4 bases, V lost 0 bases, and 26 bases had no gene match. The CDR3 has 22 residues. From germline, CDR1 is TSWWSYY and CDR2 QGS. The CDR3 sequence: CALGELEAKGYRSPRLGDKLIF. CDR3 in DNA: TGTGCTCTTGGGGAACTCGAAGCTAAGGGATACCGATCACCTAGACTGGGCGATAAACTCATCTTT.

The chain links TRDV2 to TRDJ1, with 13 positions matching TRDD3. This CDR3 has 19 residues. V shed 0 bases, J shed 0 bases, and the junction held 9 bases outside the gene matches. Germline assignment: CDR1 GEAIGNYY and CDR2 EKD. The CDR3 nucleotides are TGTGCCTGTGACACCGTAATCACTGGGGGATACGGGGACACCGATAAACTCATCTTT. As protein: CACDTVITGGYGDTDKLIF.

This clone has a handful of counts. TCRdb's entry gives the protein of a much larger clone, which mismatches this DNA's translation at residue 14, likely from a read error; the protein reported here is translated from the DNA. The genes are TRDV2 and TRDJ1, with TRDD3 identical over 8 bases. Germline assignment: CDR1 GEAIGNYY and CDR2 EKD. The CDR3 sequence is 16 residues long. CDR3 sequence: CACDKLGGVYTDKPIF. The CDR3 DNA reads as TGTGCCTGTGACAAACTGGGGGGAGTGTACACCGATAAACCCATCTTT.

Worth noting for this clone: A single base is all that separates this from a far larger clone, so a read error is likely. Other DNA sequences from this sample encode an identical CDR3 as well. This chain links TRDV3 with TRDJ1; 11 nucleotides match TRDD3. The CDR3 contains 16 residues. CDR1 is TVYSNPD, CDR2 GDNSRS, per germline (reference sequence). Trimming removed 3 bases from V and 3 bases from J; junction bases left unmatched: 12. The CDR3 DNA reads TGTGCCTTCCCCAAGGGACTGGGGGATATGGCCGATAAACTCATCTTT. It codes for CAFPKGLGDMADKLIF.

Turning to this clone: The protein given by TCRdb reflects a much larger clone and differs at residue 12 from this DNA's translation, likely from a read error; the protein shown is the DNA's translation. The chain joins TRDV3 to TRDJ1, with TRDD3 matching over 10 bases. J lost 0 bases, V lost 5 bases, and 21 bases had no gene match. This CDR3 is built from 19 residues. Germline values: CDR1 TVYSNPD, CDR2 GDNSRS (reference sequence). DNA of the CDR3: TGTGCCCGAACTTCCTACCGGAATTGGGGGATACACAACACCGATAAACTCATCTTT. As protein: CARTSYRNWGIHNTDKLIF.

This clone came up a few times. The chain carries TRDV2 and TRDJ1; TRDD3 aligns across 13 bases. The J segment lost 5 bases and the V segment lost 0 bases, leaving 11 bases of the junction unmatched. CDR1 is GEAIGNYY, CDR2 EKD, per germline. The CDR3 is made up of 18 amino acids. The CDR3 protein is CACDTVGTGGYESDKLIF. The CDR3 DNA sequence: TGTGCCTGTGACACCGTGGGTACTGGGGGATACGAGAGTGATAAACTCATCTTT.

This clone turned up a few times. TCRdb shows a much larger clone's protein in place of this DNA's translation, and the two differ at residue 3, likely through a read error; the protein shown is translated from the DNA. V usage is TRAV36/DV7 and J usage is TRDJ1, with TRDD3 identical over 8 bases. Germline assignment: CDR1 VTNFRS and CDR2 LTSSGIE (reference sequence). V lost 6 bases to trimming and J lost 3 bases; unmatched junction nucleotides: 13. The length of the CDR3 is 15 residues. This chain's CDR3 is CAAVYWGPRPDKLIF. The CDR3 nucleotides read TGTGCTGCGGTGTACTGGGGGCCTCGTCCCGATAAACTCATCTTT.

Worth noting for this clone: This DNA's translation and the protein TCRdb lists, from a much larger clone, do not match at residue 3, likely due to a read error; the protein shown is translated from the DNA. This chain links TRDV2 with TRDJ1, with TRDD3 matching over 10 bases. This CDR3 comprises 16 residues. Germline assignment: CDR1 GEAIGNYY and CDR2 EKD. The CDR3 nucleotides read TGTGCCCGTGATGGCCTACTGGGGGATTTAACCGATAAACTCATCTTT. Protein sequence: CARDGLLGDLTDKLIF.

In regard to this clone: TCRdb has a much larger clone's protein, which differs at residue 5 from the translation of this DNA, likely because of a read error; what is shown is the protein translated from the DNA. The chain links TRDV2 to TRDJ1; TRDD3 matches 13 bases. Germline V gene data show CDR1 as GEAIGNYY and CDR2 as EKD. Unmatched junction bases numbered 14, after V lost 3 bases and J lost 5 bases. The CDR3 spans 18 residues. CDR3 loop: CACDPVITGGYESDKLIF. The CDR3 DNA follows: TGTGCCTGTGACCCCGTAATCACTGGGGGATACGAGAGTGATAAACTCATCTTT.

Comment on this clone: It is unclear where the CDR3 begins or ends on the DNA, so no DNA is shown, and the CDR3 is as TCRdb lists it. The V gene is uncalled and the J gene is TRDJ1; TRDD3, as called in the table, went unchecked against the DNA. The CDR3 length is 27 residues, termini included. CDR3 in amino acids: CSVLLCSKRWLPTSPRWGIPYTDKLIF.

With regard to this clone: For this DNA, TCRdb reports the protein of a much larger clone, which diverges at residue 9, most likely from a read error; the protein presented here is translated directly from the DNA. The chain uses TRDV1 and TRDJ1, with 7 positions matching TRDD3. V dropped 0 bases and J dropped 1; count of bases not matched to a gene: 29. The V gene's germline CDR1 is TSWWSYY and CDR2 QGS. CDR3 length equals 24 residues. The CDR3 is CALGELQALLEGLGWGGPTDKLIF. The CDR3 DNA reads TGTGCTCTTGGGGAACTTCAAGCCCTCTTAGAGGGCCTGGGCTGGGGGGGACCCACCGATAAACTCATCTTT.

This clone appeared many times. It is likely a read error: a sequence one base away is far more abundant. The rearrangement uses TRDV2 and TRDJ1, with a weak D call TRDD3 (5 bases). V was clipped by 0 bases and J by 0 bases, with 31 bases between them. CDR1 is GEAIGNYY and CDR2 is EKD in the germline V gene. This CDR3 region has 22 residues. Written as DNA, the CDR3 is TGTGCCTGTGACACCGTACGATTCGGTCCGGAGGGGAAAACCTTGTACACCGATAAACTCATCTTT. Protein sequence: CACDTVRFGPEGKTLYTDKLIF.

This clone was counted many times. A far larger clone is only one base removed, so a read error is likely. The CDR3 bases are TGTGCCTTTAGTCCTAGCTGGGGGATATACCCCGATAAACTCATCTTT. Its protein product is CAFSPSWGIYPDKLIF. The chain carries TRDV3 and TRDJ1; TRDD3 agrees at 10 bases. CDR1 TVYSNPD and CDR2 GDNSRS come from the germline V gene (reference sequence). With V trimmed by 0 bases and J by 3 bases, 10 bases remained unmatched. The CDR3 runs 16 residues.

This clone turned up a few times. The mismatch at residue 12 between this DNA's translation and the TCRdb protein of a much larger clone likely reflects a read error; the protein shown is translated from the DNA. The CDR3 bases are TGTGCCTGTGACGACTTCTACGGGCTTACTGGGAGCGATAAACTCATCTTT. Its protein product is CACDDFYGLTGSDKLIF. The V call is TRDV2, the J call TRDJ1; weak D call: TRDD3 (6 bases). The CDR3 has 17 residues. Trimming cost V 3 bases and J 4 bases, with 23 bases left between them. CDR1 and CDR2 (germline): GEAIGNYY, EKD.

As for this clone: TCRdb attributes to this sequence the protein of a much larger clone, which differs from the DNA translation at residue 2; a read error is likely, and the protein displayed is translated from the DNA. This rearrangement joins TRDV2 to TRDJ3; 13 bases match TRDD3. CDR1 is GEAIGNYY, CDR2 EKD, per germline. The CDR3 totals 22 residues. CDR3 amino acids: CSCDRLLGDTTLSSWDTRQMFF. CDR3 nucleotides: TGTTCCTGTGACCGGCTACTGGGGGATACGACACTAAGCTCCTGGGACACCCGACAGATGTTTTTC.

In its sample, this clone was seen a few times. This probably arose from a read error, given a far larger clone one base away. The limits of the CDR3 on the DNA are not certain, so only TCRdb's listed CDR3 is given. A J gene of TRDJ1 was called, though the V gene was not; the listed D gene, TRDD3, was not tested against the DNA. The CDR3 has 23 amino acids, counting both end residues. Here the CDR3 reads CSVLLCSKRRGGFWGIRADKLIF.

Comments on this clone: A far larger clone is just one base off, so this is likely a read error. The identical CDR3 is also encoded by other nucleotide sequences in the sample. The V gene is TRDV3, the J gene TRDJ1; 7 nucleotides line up with TRDD3. V lost 4 bases and J lost 4; bases outside the gene matches: 21. The germline CDR1 and CDR2 sequences are TVYSNPD and GDNSRS (reference sequence). The CDR3 consists of 17 residues. The CDR3 protein is CASNPPHKWGTDDKLIF. The CDR3 region has the DNA TGTGCCTCTAACCCCCCCCACAAGTGGGGGACCGACGATAAACTCATCTTT.